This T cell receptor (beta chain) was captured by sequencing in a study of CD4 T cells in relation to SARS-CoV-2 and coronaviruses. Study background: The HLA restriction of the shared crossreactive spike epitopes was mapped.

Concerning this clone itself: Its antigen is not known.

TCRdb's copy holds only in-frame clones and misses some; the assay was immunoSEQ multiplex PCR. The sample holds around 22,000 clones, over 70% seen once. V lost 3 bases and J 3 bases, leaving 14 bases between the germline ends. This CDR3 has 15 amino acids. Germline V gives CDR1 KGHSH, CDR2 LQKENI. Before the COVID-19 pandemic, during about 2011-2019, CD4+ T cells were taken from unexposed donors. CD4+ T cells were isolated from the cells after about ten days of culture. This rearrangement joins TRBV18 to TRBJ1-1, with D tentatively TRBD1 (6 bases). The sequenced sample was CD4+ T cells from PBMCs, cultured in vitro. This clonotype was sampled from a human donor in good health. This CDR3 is CASSPRPRTDTEAFF. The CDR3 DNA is TGTGCCAGCTCACCCCGACCCCGGACAGACACTGAAGCTTTCTTT. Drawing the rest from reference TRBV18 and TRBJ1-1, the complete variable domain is NAGVMQNPRHLVRRRGQEARLRCSPMKGHSHVYWYRQLPEEGLKFMVYLQKENIIDESGMPKERFSAEFPKEGPSILRIQQVVRGDSAAYFCASSPRPRTDTEAFFGQGTRLTVV.